The 28 T cell receptor beta chains presented below share a single source sample, sequenced in a study of T-cell reconstitution after alpha-beta-depleted transplantation in children (dated by TCRdb to the mid-2010s). Sample treatment or condition, as interpreted from the label and publication: allogeneic hematopoietic cell transplantation with graft depleted of TCRalphabeta T cells and CD19 B cells. The receptor library was made with PCR. The run used an Illumina HiSeq 2500. Molecular barcoding was employed in the preparation of TCR libraries, with unique molecular identifiers being used to normalize TCRbeta repertoire quantification. TCRdb took the public reads, trimmed them with fastp at Q25, ran MiXCR for clone calling and kept in-frame beta chains. Entries are consolidated by CDR3 protein sequence, retaining the most common genes and DNA. The sample table holds about a million distinct CDR3 sequences, of which roughly 29% were seen once. Jointly, the top ten make up more than 25% of the sample.

This specimen was PBMCs, mostly from graft donor cells, taken 360 days after TCRalphabeta/CD19-depleted stem cell transplant. The receptors here all came from a boy in the first two years of life who had a stem cell transplant for SCID, so the T cells may come from the graft donor.

V is TRBV3-1 and J is TRBJ1-2; weak D call: TRBD1 (5 bases). Germline V lookup: CDR1 LGHDT, CDR2 YNNKEL (reference sequence). V was pared by 4 bases and J by 4 bases, with 22 bases between. This CDR3 is built from 17 residues. In DNA form, the CDR3 reads TGTGCCAGCAGCCCCAGAGGGGCTAGCCCTCAGGGCTATGGCTACACCTTC. Protein product: CASSPRGASPQGYGYTF.

This clonotype appeared a few times. The gene calls are TRBV5-6 and TRBJ2-1; D uncertain. V shed 4 bases and J shed 3 bases, with 17 bases lying between them. CDR1 and CDR2 (germline): SGHDT, YYEEEE. The CDR3 spans 16 residues. The CDR3 bases are TGTGCCAGCAGCCGGACGTTACTCCGAGACTACAATGAGCAGTTCTTC. Protein sequence: CASSRTLLRDYNEQFF. Filled out from reference TRBV5-6 and TRBJ2-1, the complete variable domain reads DAGVTQSPTHLIKTRGQQVTLRCSPKSGHDTVSWYQQALGQGPQFIFQYYEEEERQRGNFPDRFSGHQFPNYSSELNVNALLLGDSALYLCASSRTLLRDYNEQFFGPGTRLTVL.

The V and J genes are TRBV7-3 and TRBJ2-7, with D maybe TRBD2 (6 bases). Germline-derived CDR1 and CDR2 are SGHTA and FQGTGA. V was clipped by 3 bases and J by 0 bases, with 27 bases between them. CDR3 length equals 20 residues. Here the CDR3 reads CASSFNGFGGEETSSYEQYF. The CDR3 DNA follows: TGTGCCAGCAGCTTTAACGGTTTCGGCGGGGAGGAAACTAGCTCCTACGAGCAGTACTTC.

Here the CDR3 DNA reads TGTGCCACCAGCACGTCCGCGGTGGTAGCGGGGGGGAGGTACGAGCAGTACTTC. This sequence encodes CATSTSAVVAGGRYEQYF. The rearrangement uses TRBV15 and TRBJ2-7; 11 positions match TRBD2. Trimming cost V 4 bases and J 4 bases; bases outside gene matches: 15. The germline V gene encodes CDR1 LNHNV and CDR2 YYDKDF (reference sequence). The CDR3 contains 18 residues.

V and J are TRBV5-1 and TRBJ2-1; TRBD2 matches at 8 bases. From germline, CDR1 is SGHRS and CDR2 YFSETQ. CDR3 length equals 15 residues. V lost 4 bases and J lost 5; bases outside the gene matches: 8. This chain's CDR3 is CASSPGTSRNNEQFF. The CDR3 nucleotides read TGCGCCAGCAGCCCCGGGACTAGTAGGAACAATGAGCAGTTCTTC.

This clonotype was picked up a small number of times. The rearrangement joins TRBV5-6 to TRBJ2-1, with 8 bases lining up with TRBD2. This CDR3 is built from 15 residues. The germline gives CDR1 SGHDT, CDR2 YYEEEE. V was clipped by 5 bases and J by 4 bases; unmatched bases: 8. The CDR3 region is CASRDAGGLYNEQFF. Written as DNA, the CDR3 is TGTGCCAGCAGGGATGCGGGGGGTTTGTACAATGAGCAGTTCTTC. The full variable domain, its missing parts supplied by reference TRBV5-6 and TRBJ2-1, is DAGVTQSPTHLIKTRGQQVTLRCSPKSGHDTVSWYQQALGQGPQFIFQYYEEEERQRGNFPDRFSGHQFPNYSSELNVNALLLGDSALYLCASRDAGGLYNEQFFGPGTRLTVL.

This clonotype has a handful of counts. The chain uses TRBV18 and TRBJ1-5; D remains ambiguous. Germline CDR1 reads KGHSH; CDR2 reads LQKENI. Deletions cut 1 base from V and 5 bases from J, with 12 bases between. The CDR3 contains 15 residues. CDR3 amino acids: CASSPQVRSDQPQHF. The CDR3 DNA is TGTGCCAGCTCACCACAGGTCCGTTCCGATCAGCCCCAGCATTTT.

This clonotype was picked up a small number of times. The V call is TRBV9, the J call TRBJ2-1; 7 bases match TRBD1. This CDR3 has 16 amino acids. V lost 1 base, J lost 1 base, and 5 bases stayed unmatched. Looked up from germline, CDR1 is SGDLS and CDR2 is YYNGEE. For the CDR3, the DNA is TGTGCCAGCAGCGTATCAGGGGGAGTGTCCTACAATGAGCAGTTCTTC. It encodes CASSVSGGVSYNEQFF.

There are many counts of this clonotype. The chain joins TRBV5-1 to TRBJ2-2, with TRBD2 matching over 8 bases. V shed 3 bases and J 0 bases; nucleotides not matched to a gene: 1. This CDR3 is built from 15 residues. CDR1 SGHRS and CDR2 YFSETQ come from the germline V gene. CDR3 in DNA: TGCGCCAGCAGCTGGGGACTAGCGAACACCGGGGAGCTGTTTTTT. Translating gives CASSWGLANTGELFF.

This rearrangement joins TRBV2 to TRBJ1-1; D is undetermined. Trimming pared 6 bases from V and 0 bases from J, leaving 20 bases between. From germline, CDR1 is SNHLY and CDR2 FYNNEI. This CDR3 is 17 amino acids long. CDR3 region: CASSDYSKILMNTEAFF. CDR3 sequence (DNA): TGTGCCAGCAGCGACTACTCGAAGATTTTGATGAACACTGAAGCTTTCTTT.

The V call is TRBV7-2, the J call TRBJ2-3; D gene unclear. Germline V lookup: CDR1 SGHTA, CDR2 FQGNSA. Deletions cut 3 bases from V and 6 bases from J, with 10 bases between. CDR3 length: 13 amino acids. The CDR3 loop reads CASSLERTDTQYF. The CDR3 DNA sequence: TGTGCCAGCAGCTTGGAGAGAACGGATACGCAGTATTTT.

This clonotype was seen a handful of times. The J gene is TRBJ2-1, the V gene TRBV11-2, with D possibly being TRBD2 (6 bases). The CDR3 length is 16 residues. Germline CDR1 and CDR2: SGHAT and FQNNGV. Deletions cut 5 bases from V and 0 bases from J, with 14 bases between. The CDR3 bases are TGTGCCAGCAGCGGCTCGCTAGCGAGCTCCTACAATGAGCAGTTCTTC. This translates into CASSGSLASSYNEQFF.

This clonotype came up a few times. The rearrangement uses TRBV15 and TRBJ2-2; 7 bases align to TRBD2. The J segment lost 8 bases and the V segment lost 5 bases, leaving 5 bases of the junction unmatched. This CDR3 is built from 13 residues. Germline lookup yields CDR1 LNHNV and CDR2 YYDKDF (reference sequence). CDR3 loop: CATSPGRAGELFF. In DNA form, the CDR3 reads TGTGCCACCAGCCCGGGGAGGGCGGGGGAGCTGTTTTTT.

This rearrangement joins TRBV3-1 to TRBJ2-7; D is tentatively TRBD1 or TRBD2 (5 bases each). V shed 0 bases and J shed 2 bases, with 8 bases lying between them. Per the germline V gene, CDR1 is LGHDT and CDR2 is YNNKEL (reference sequence). The CDR3 is 14 residues long. The CDR3 DNA sequence: TGTGCCAGCAGCCAAGATTGGGGACCCTACGAGCAGTACTTC. This codes for CASSQDWGPYEQYF.

The V call is TRBV7-2, the J call TRBJ1-6; D may be TRBD1 (6 bases). The CDR3 has 14 residues. V gave up 1 base and J gave up 11 bases, with 12 bases separating them. CDR1 SGHTA and CDR2 FQGNSA come from the germline V gene. In nucleotides, the CDR3 is TGTGCCAGCAGCTTAGGATTGGGGGGCACACCCCTCCACTTT. Translated: CASSLGLGGTPLHF.

This clonotype was recorded a few times. The J gene is TRBJ2-3, the V gene TRBV4-1; 7 bases are a match to TRBD1. Germline trimming cut 3 bases from V and 6 bases from J; bases unmatched to any gene: 6. Germline V gene lookup returns CDR1 MGHRA and CDR2 YSYEKL. CDR3 length: 14 residues. The CDR3 protein is CASSQTGTEDTQYF. DNA of the CDR3: TGCGCCAGCAGCCAGACAGGGACGGAGGATACGCAGTATTTT.

The gene calls are TRBV6-1 and TRBJ1-2; TRBD1 agrees at 9 bases. Germline lookup yields CDR1 MNHNS and CDR2 SASEGT. The V and J ends lost 4 bases and 6 bases, in that order; junction bases with no gene match: 9. The CDR3 has 15 amino acids. The CDR3 DNA is TGTGCCAGCAGTGTGGGGACAGGGAGAGCCCATGGCTACACCTTC. Its protein product is CASSVGTGRAHGYTF.

This sequence joins TRBV5-6 and TRBJ1-2; TRBD1 agrees at 8 bases. Germline V gene data show CDR1 as SGHDT and CDR2 as YYEEEE. V dropped 4 bases and J dropped 2; count of bases not matched to a gene: 13. The CDR3 loop spans 17 amino acids. The CDR3 region has the DNA TGTGCCAGCAGCGGGGTTTTCGAGGACAGGGACAACTATGGCTACACCTTC. It specifies CASSGVFEDRDNYGYTF.

This sequence joins TRBV4-1 and TRBJ2-7; D gene ambiguous. Germline assignment: CDR1 MGHRA and CDR2 YSYEKL. The CDR3 length is 14 residues. V was cut by 3 bases and J by 3 bases, with 12 bases left in between. This CDR3 is CASSHPGWDYEQYF. The CDR3 DNA reads TGCGCCAGCAGCCATCCCGGGTGGGACTACGAGCAGTACTTC.

The chain carries TRBV12-5 and TRBJ2-3, with D perhaps TRBD2 (6 bases). V lost 1 base and J lost 5, with 7 bases in between. Germline CDR1 LGHNT, CDR2 FRNRAP. The CDR3 loop spans 13 amino acids. CDR3 protein: CASGLEGGDTQYF. Here the CDR3 DNA reads TGTGCTAGTGGTTTGGAGGGAGGAGATACGCAGTATTTT.

The chain employs TRBV6-1 and TRBJ1-1; tentative D call: TRBD1 (6 bases). CDR1 and CDR2 (germline): MNHNS, SASEGT. Trimming shortened V by 6 bases and J by 4 bases, and 9 bases separated the two germline ends. This CDR3 contains 12 residues. The CDR3 is CASRTGATEAFF. CDR3 coding DNA: TGTGCCAGCAGAACGGGGGCCACTGAAGCTTTCTTT.

This clonotype was seen a handful of times. The J gene is TRBJ1-6, the V gene TRBV7-9; D unclear. The CDR3 is made up of 13 amino acids. Trimming shortened V by 6 bases and J by 10 bases, and 13 bases separated the two germline ends. Germline assignment: CDR1 SEHNR and CDR2 FQNEAQ (reference sequence). CDR3 DNA sequence: TGTGCCAGCAGTCGGACGGCAAAGTCACCCCTCCACTTT. Translation gives CASSRTAKSPLHF.

V and J are TRBV18 and TRBJ2-3, with 7 positions matching TRBD2. After removal of 2 bases from V and 5 bases from J, the junction contained 4 bases not matched to a gene. From germline, CDR1 is KGHSH and CDR2 LQKENI. This CDR3 spans 14 amino acids. The CDR3 here is CASSPKGGGDTQYF. The CDR3 nucleotides read TGTGCCAGCTCACCAAAGGGCGGGGGAGATACGCAGTATTTT. Full variable domain (outside the CDR3, taken from reference TRBV18 and TRBJ2-3): NAGVMQNPRHLVRRRGQEARLRCSPMKGHSHVYWYRQLPEEGLKFMVYLQKENIIDESGMPKERFSAEFPKEGPSILRIQQVVRGDSAAYFCASSPKGGGDTQYFGPGTRLTVL.

This rearrangement joins TRBV3-1 to TRBJ2-1; tentatively, D is TRBD2 (6 bases). The germline gives CDR1 LGHDT, CDR2 YNNKEL (reference sequence). The CDR3 is 17 amino acids. The V gene lost 0 bases and the J gene lost 2 bases, with 14 bases spanning the gap. The CDR3 here is CASSQDHGGDPYNEQFF. Written as DNA, the CDR3 is TGTGCCAGCAGCCAAGATCACGGCGGGGATCCCTACAATGAGCAGTTCTTC.

The V call is TRBV10-3, the J call TRBJ1-1; no definite D call. V was clipped by 3 bases and J by 1 base, with 9 bases between them. The CDR3 sequence is 14 residues long. Germline values: CDR1 ENHRY, CDR2 SYGVKD. The CDR3 here is CAISDRPENTEAFF. DNA of the CDR3: TGTGCCATCAGTGACCGACCGGAGAACACTGAAGCTTTCTTT.

This clonotype appeared a few times. This chain connects TRBV20-1 to TRBJ1-2, with no clear D. The V gene lost 4 bases and the J gene lost 2 bases, with 11 bases spanning the gap. Germline V lookup: CDR1 DFQATT, CDR2 SNEGSKA (reference sequence). This CDR3 has 13 amino acids. The chain's CDR3 is CSAIPFQNYGYTF. In DNA, the CDR3 is TGCAGTGCTATCCCCTTCCAAAACTATGGCTACACCTTC.

V is TRBV3-1 and J is TRBJ2-7; TRBD1 is a possible D gene (6 bases). This CDR3 spans 15 amino acids. V lost 1 base, J lost 2 bases, and 12 bases lay in between. CDR1 and CDR2 (germline): LGHDT, YNNKEL (reference sequence). CDR3 protein: CASSQGMKGAYEQYF. The CDR3 DNA sequence: TGTGCCAGCAGCCAAGGGATGAAGGGGGCCTACGAGCAGTACTTC.

The J gene is TRBJ2-6, the V gene TRBV6-2 or TRBV6-3; D gene uncertain. V was clipped by 7 bases and J by 0 bases, with 10 bases between them. The CDR3 has 15 amino acids. Germline CDR1 MNHEY, CDR2 SVGEGT. CDR3 protein: CASKKSSSGANVLTF. The CDR3 nucleotides are TGTGCCAGCAAGAAAAGCAGCTCTGGGGCCAACGTCCTGACTTTC.